Shown below are 25 T cell receptor beta chains from a single sample sequenced in a study of regulatory dendritic cells for organ transplantation. The method was immunoSEQ multiplex PCR; TCRdb's version includes in-frame clones alone and lacks a portion of them. Among about 29,000 clones listed, 60% to 80% were seen once. Specimen: memory CD4+ T cells from blood. As for subset: CD45RO+ memory T cells. The receptors stem from a human donor in good health.

The genes are TRBV7-2 and TRBJ2-5; D tentatively reads TRBD1 or TRBD2 (5 bases each). This CDR3 is 14 amino acids long. From germline, CDR1 is SGHTA and CDR2 FQGNSA. Trimming shortened V by 2 bases and J by 4 bases, and 11 bases separated the two germline ends. This CDR3 is CASSLSGTTETQYF. CDR3 coding DNA: TGTGCCAGCAGCTTATCCGGGACCACAGAGACCCAGTACTTC.

The chain is built from TRBV28 and TRBJ2-3; D uncertain. V lost 4 bases, J lost 4 bases, and 18 bases lay in between. Germline values: CDR1 MDHEN, CDR2 SYDVKM. This CDR3 spans 16 amino acids. As DNA, the CDR3 is TGTGCCAGCAGTTCAGCCGACCGTGGGTTCCCAGATACGCAGTATTTT. Residues: CASSSADRGFPDTQYF.

The J gene is TRBJ2-7, the V gene TRBV11-2, with TRBD2 as a possible D gene (5 bases). Germline lookup yields CDR1 SGHAT and CDR2 FQNNGV. This CDR3 has 15 residues. Trimming cost V 2 bases and J 2 bases, with 13 bases left between them. CDR3 DNA: TGTGCCAGCAGCTTACGTCGCGGAGGCCCCTACGAGCAGTACTTC. Protein sequence: CASSLRRGGPYEQYF.

A note on this clone: The sample holds other DNA sequences that translate to the same CDR3. The J gene is TRBJ2-2, the V gene TRBV5-6, with D tentatively TRBD1 (5 bases). Trimming cost V 3 bases and J 2 bases, with 14 bases left between them. Germline lookup yields CDR1 SGHDT and CDR2 YYEEEE. This CDR3 is built from 16 residues. The CDR3 sequence is CASSSLGQGNTGELFF. The CDR3 bases are TGTGCCAGCAGCTCCTTGGGGCAGGGTAACACCGGGGAGCTGTTTTTT.

On this clone itself: The junction does not match germline at one end; this may be a read error. The chain combines TRBV5-1 with TRBJ2-7; 7 bases fit TRBD1. Germline CDR1 SGHRS, CDR2 YFSETQ. CDR3 length: 13 residues. The CDR3 loop reads CASSWETGQILDF. The CDR3 region has the DNA TGCGCCAGCAGCTGGGAAACGGGACAGATTTTGGACTTC. The variable domain in full, completed from reference TRBV5-1 and TRBJ2-7, reads KAGVTQTPRYLIKTRGQQVTLSCSPISGHRSVSWYQQTPGQGLQFLFEYFSETQRNKGNFPGRFSGRQFSNSRSEMNVSTLELGDSALYLCASSWETGQILDFGPGTRLTVT.

The J gene is TRBJ1-4, the V gene TRBV10-3; tentatively, D is TRBD1 (5 bases). Per the germline V gene, CDR1 is ENHRY and CDR2 is SYGVKD. The CDR3 contains 14 residues. The V gene lost 2 bases and the J gene lost 7 bases, with 11 bases spanning the gap. The CDR3 DNA sequence: TGTGCCATCAGTGAGAGCTTTGGGGGTGAAAAACTGTTTTTT. Translating gives CAISESFGGEKLFF.

The CDR3 here is CAISESAYNEQFF. Written as DNA, the CDR3 is TGTGCCATCAGTGAGTCAGCCTACAATGAGCAGTTCTTC. This rearrangement joins TRBV10-3 to TRBJ2-1; no definite D call. This CDR3 has 13 amino acids. Trimming left V 0 bases short and J 2 bases short, with 2 bases between. The germline V gene encodes CDR1 ENHRY and CDR2 SYGVKD.

This clone was counted a few times. The chain joins TRBV2 to TRBJ1-1; the match to TRBD1 covers 8 bases. Germline V gene data show CDR1 as SNHLY and CDR2 as FYNNEI. The CDR3 is made up of 13 amino acids. The V segment lost 7 bases and the J segment 5 bases; nucleotides outside the gene matches: 6. The CDR3 loop reads CASIGQGNTEAFF. The CDR3 DNA reads as TGTGCCAGCATTGGACAGGGCAATACTGAAGCTTTCTTT.

The chain carries TRBV6-6 and TRBJ2-7; the D is unclear. V lost 8 bases and J lost 4, with 24 bases in between. Germline values: CDR1 MNHNY, CDR2 SVGAGI (reference sequence). This CDR3 contains 16 residues. In nucleotides, the CDR3 is TGTGCCAGCGGTCCAGAGCGCATGGGAACTCTTTACGAGCAGTACTTC. Residues: CASGPERMGTLYEQYF.

The CDR3 DNA follows: TGTGCCAGCAGTCGCCCCGGACAAGGGCTTGGCTACACCTTC. Its translation is CASSRPGQGLGYTF. The V and J genes are TRBV27 and TRBJ1-2, with D perhaps TRBD1 (5 bases). The CDR3 runs to 14 residues. Germline V gene data show CDR1 as MNHEY and CDR2 as SMNVEV (reference sequence). The V gene lost 5 bases and the J gene lost 7 bases, with 17 bases spanning the gap.

In this sample, this clone turned up a few times. This chain joins TRBV7-2 and TRBJ1-2; possibly TRBD1 for D (5 bases). The CDR3 extends over 16 amino acids. The V end lost 5 bases, the J end lost 3 bases, and 19 bases lay between the germline ends. Germline V gene sequence: CDR1 SGHTA, CDR2 FQGNSA. CDR3 sequence: CASSPGGVAGYYGYTF. In nucleotides, the CDR3 is TGTGCCAGCAGCCCCGGAGGGGTTGCAGGTTACTATGGCTACACCTTC.

Only a few counts were recorded for this clone. This CDR3 reads CAWSPGLSYEQYF. The CDR3 bases are TGTGCCTGGAGCCCCGGGTTATCCTACGAGCAGTACTTC. The rearrangement uses TRBV30 and TRBJ2-7; no reliable D call. The CDR3 consists of 13 residues. The germline V and J ends were trimmed by 3 bases and 1 base, with 10 bases remaining between them. CDR1 is GTSNPN, CDR2 SVGIG, per germline (reference sequence).

This clone has only one observation. V and J are TRBV28 and TRBJ1-1, with D hard to call. This CDR3 spans 13 amino acids. Trimming shortened V by 2 bases and J by 11 bases, and 15 bases separated the two germline ends. Germline V gives CDR1 MDHEN, CDR2 SYDVKM. In DNA, the CDR3 is TGTGCCAGCAGTTTACTCAACCCGGGGATGGCTTTCTTT. Protein sequence: CASSLLNPGMAFF.

The genes are TRBV28 and TRBJ1-4, with D maybe TRBD1 (5 bases). The CDR3 is made up of 14 amino acids. Deletions cut 3 bases from V and 8 bases from J, with 13 bases between. CDR1 and CDR2 from the germline V gene are MDHEN and SYDVKM. The DNA of the CDR3 is TGTGCCAGCAGTTTTGCAGGGTTTCCCGAAAAACTGTTTTTT. This codes for CASSFAGFPEKLFF. Drawing the rest from reference TRBV28 and TRBJ1-4, the complete variable domain is DVKVTQSSRYLVKRTGEKVFLECVQDMDHENMFWYRQDPGLGLRLIYFSYDVKMKEKGDIPEGYSVSREKKERFSLILESASTNQTSMYLCASSFAGFPEKLFFGSGTQLSVL.

This rearrangement joins TRBV6-6 to TRBJ2-7; D is possibly TRBD2 (5 bases). The CDR3 has 15 amino acids. Trimming pared 0 bases from V and 3 bases from J, leaving 12 bases between. Germline CDR1 is MNHNY and CDR2 is SVGAGI (reference sequence). The CDR3 region has the DNA TGTGCCAGCAGTTACTCGATTCCGAGGGACTACGAGCAGTACTTC. Its protein product is CASSYSIPRDYEQYF.

CDR3 nucleotide sequence: TGTGCCAGCAGTTCAACCGAGCCTACTTACGAGCAGTACTTC. Residues: CASSSTEPTYEQYF. V and J are TRBV28 and TRBJ2-7; D not resolved. Trimming took 4 bases from V and 4 from J, leaving 14 bases between them. The CDR3 spans 14 residues. Germline CDR1 is MDHEN and CDR2 is SYDVKM.

This clone was found a few times. This chain's CDR3 is CASSLGLGYSNSPLHF. For the CDR3, the DNA is TGTGCCAGCAGCCTGGGGTTGGGGTATTCGAATTCACCCCTCCACTTT. J is TRBJ1-6 and V is TRBV5-4; no clear D gene. The CDR3 has 16 amino acids. Germline V lookup: CDR1 SGHNT, CDR2 YYREEE (reference sequence). V was pared by 4 bases and J by 7 bases, with 18 bases between.

This clone turned up a few times. This rearrangement joins TRBV4-2 to TRBJ2-2, with D possibly being TRBD1 or TRBD2 (6 bases each). CDR3 size: 18 residues. From germline, CDR1 is LGHNA and CDR2 YNFKEQ. The V end lost 4 bases, the J end lost 4 bases, and 22 bases lay between the germline ends. The CDR3 here is CASSPTQGAGTFTGELFF. The CDR3 region has the DNA TGTGCCAGCAGCCCCACACAGGGAGCAGGGACTTTCACCGGGGAGCTGTTTTTT.

This clone appeared a few times. The chain joins TRBV28 to TRBJ1-1; D not certain. Trimming removed 2 bases from V and 1 base from J, with 2 bases in between. Germline CDR1 MDHEN, CDR2 SYDVKM. The CDR3 covers 12 residues. The CDR3 loop is CASSLQNTEAFF. DNA of the CDR3: TGTGCCAGCAGTTTACAGAACACTGAAGCTTTCTTT.

V gene TRBV30 combines with J gene TRBJ2-7; D not resolved. V lost 7 bases to trimming and J lost 1 base, with 8 bases between them. Germline loops: CDR1 GTSNPN, CDR2 SVGIG (reference sequence). The CDR3 has 11 residues. The CDR3 reads CASKKSYEQYF. Written as DNA, the CDR3 is TGTGCCTCCAAGAAGTCCTACGAGCAGTACTTC.

This rearrangement joins TRBV7-2 to TRBJ2-5; D is perhaps TRBD1 or TRBD2 (5 bases each). Germline V gene data show CDR1 as SGHTA and CDR2 as FQGNSA. Trimming removed 3 bases from V and 5 bases from J, with 13 bases in between. The CDR3 length is 14 residues. This CDR3 reads CASSFYGRGETQYF. DNA for the CDR3: TGTGCCAGCAGCTTCTACGGACGGGGCGAGACCCAGTACTTC.

The chain joins TRBV4-2 to TRBJ2-3; D unresolved. There are 15 residues in the CDR3. Germline-derived CDR1 and CDR2 are LGHNA and YNFKEQ. Trimming left V 8 bases short and J 1 base short, with 16 bases between. CDR3 protein: CASALSAGRTDTQYF. The CDR3, as DNA: TGTGCCAGCGCGCTTTCGGCAGGCCGCACAGATACGCAGTATTTT.

The chain carries TRBV28 and TRBJ1-5; 8 nucleotides agree with TRBD1. J lost 1 base, V lost 2 bases, and 1 base had no gene match. CDR1 and CDR2 (germline): MDHEN, SYDVKM. The CDR3 loop spans 15 amino acids. CDR3 nucleotides: TGTGCCAGCAGTTTAGCAGGGGGCAGCAATCAGCCCCAGCATTTT. It codes for CASSLAGGSNQPQHF.

The chain employs TRBV6-1 and TRBJ2-7; the D call may be TRBD1 or TRBD2 (6 bases each). CDR1 and CDR2 from the germline V gene are MNHNS and SASEGT. This CDR3 comprises 14 residues. The V end lost 7 bases, the J end lost 0 bases, and 13 bases lay between the germline ends. This CDR3 reads CASKGGLSSYEQYF. CDR3 in DNA: TGTGCCAGCAAGGGGGGCCTCAGCTCCTACGAGCAGTACTTC.

The chain uses TRBV6-6 and TRBJ2-1; perhaps TRBD2 as D (6 bases). Trimming removed 8 bases from V and 3 bases from J, with 14 bases in between. This CDR3 comprises 14 residues. Germline V gene sequence: CDR1 MNHNY, CDR2 SVGAGI (reference sequence). The CDR3 region has the DNA TGTGCCAGCGGAGTGGGGACTCGCTACAATGAGCAGTTCTTC. It codes for CASGVGTRYNEQFF.